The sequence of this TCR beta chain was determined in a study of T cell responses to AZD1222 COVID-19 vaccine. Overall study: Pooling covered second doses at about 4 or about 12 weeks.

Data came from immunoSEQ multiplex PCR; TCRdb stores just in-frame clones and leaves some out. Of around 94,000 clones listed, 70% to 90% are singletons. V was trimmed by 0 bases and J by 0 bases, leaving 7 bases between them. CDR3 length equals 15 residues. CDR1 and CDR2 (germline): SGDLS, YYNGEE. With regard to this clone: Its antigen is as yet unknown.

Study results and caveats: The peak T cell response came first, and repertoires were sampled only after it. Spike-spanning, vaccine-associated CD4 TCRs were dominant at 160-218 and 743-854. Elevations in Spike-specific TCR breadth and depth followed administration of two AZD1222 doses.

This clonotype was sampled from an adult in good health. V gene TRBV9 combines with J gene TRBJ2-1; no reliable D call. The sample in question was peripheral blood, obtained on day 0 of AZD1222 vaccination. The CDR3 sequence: CASSVVPGSYNEQFF. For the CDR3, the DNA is TGTGCCAGCAGCGTAGTACCAGGCTCCTACAATGAGCAGTTCTTC.